The rows below give T cell receptor beta chains drawn from one sample of a study of blood T cell repertoires in COVID-19. Sequencing was performed with immunoSEQ multiplex PCR; in TCRdb, only in-frame clones are kept and a portion is missing. In the table there are some 60,000 clones, roughly 85% of which are singletons. The sequencing input was peripheral blood. The receptors derive from a human donor in a cohort sampled during active COVID-19. CDR3s include the opening cysteine and the closing phenylalanine or tryptophan. Fields, in order: clone size, V gene, J gene, D gene, CDR3 protein, CDR3 DNA. D genes are given only for firm matches. Expanded clones are given a class, and other clones once, few, many or no size at all.

size: once; V: TRBV7-8; J: TRBJ1-5; D: .; CDR3: CASSLWGPYQPQHF; DNA: TGTGCCAGCAGCTTATGGGGCCCCTATCAGCCCCAGCATTTT
size: .; V: TRBV19; J: TRBJ2-3; D: TRBD2; CDR3: CASSMSRGTFTDTQYF; DNA: TGTGCCAGTAGTATGTCGCGGGGGACTTTCACAGATACGCAGTATTTT
size: .; V: TRBV2; J: TRBJ2-3; D: .; CDR3: CASRTRDTQYF; DNA: TGTGCCAGCAGGACTAGGGATACGCAGTATTTT
size: .; V: TRBV6-4; J: TRBJ2-5; D: TRBD2; CDR3: CASSDGSGGVYF; DNA: TGTGCCAGCAGTGACGGGAGCGGGGGGGTCTACTTC
size: .; V: TRBV18; J: TRBJ2-3; D: .; CDR3: CASSRLSGSTDTQYF; DNA: TGTGCCAGCTCACGATTGAGCGGAAGCACAGATACGCAGTATTTT
size: .; V: TRBV11-1; J: TRBJ2-5; D: .; CDR3: CASSLAWSGQETQYF; DNA: TGTGCCAGCAGCTTAGCGTGGAGCGGTCAAGAGACCCAGTACTTC
size: few; V: TRBV10-2; J: TRBJ2-7; D: .; CDR3: CASSEVQGEQYF; DNA: TGCGCCAGCAGTGAGGTCCAGGGAGAGCAGTACTTC
size: .; V: TRBV7-2; J: TRBJ1-2; D: .; CDR3: CASSAQQDNYGYTF; DNA: TGTGCCAGCAGCGCCCAACAGGATAACTATGGCTACACCTTC
size: once; V: TRBV7-9; J: TRBJ1-2; D: TRBD1; CDR3: CASSPWGQGGDGVGYTF; DNA: TGTGCCAGCAGCCCATGGGGACAGGGGGGTGACGGGGTCGGCTACACCTTC
size: .; V: TRBV30; J: TRBJ1-6; D: .; CDR3: CAWSGSSYNSPLHF; DNA: TGTGCCTGGTCCGGGAGCTCCTATAATTCACCCCTCCACTTT
size: .; V: TRBV11-3; J: TRBJ1-6; D: .; CDR3: CASSLEGSLSPLHF; DNA: TGTGCCAGCAGCTTAGAAGGGAGCCTCTCACCCCTCCACTTT
size: few; V: TRBV3-1/TRBV3-2; J: TRBJ2-7; D: TRBD1; CDR3: CASSQGQGVEQYF; DNA: TGTGCCAGCAGCCAGGGACAGGGGGTCGAGCAGTACTTC
size: .; V: TRBV24-1; J: TRBJ2-3; D: .; CDR3: CATSQTTSTDTQYF; DNA: TGTGCCACCAGCCAGACAACTAGCACAGATACGCAGTATTTT
size: .; V: TRBV18; J: TRBJ1-2; D: .; CDR3: CASSPPGWDGYTF; DNA: TGTGCCAGCTCACCACCGGGCTGGGATGGCTACACCTTC
size: .; V: TRBV2; J: TRBJ2-1; D: .; CDR3: CASSVVRGYNEQFF; DNA: TGTGCCAGCAGTGTAGTTCGGGGTTACAATGAGCAGTTCTTC
size: .; V: TRBV7-2; J: TRBJ2-3; D: TRBD1; CDR3: CASRPPGQGTDTQYF; DNA: TGTGCCAGCAGGCCACCGGGACAGGGCACAGATACGCAGTATTTT
size: once; V: TRBV6-2/TRBV6-3; J: TRBJ2-7; D: .; CDR3: CASSRTVRYEQYF; DNA: TGTGCCAGCAGTAGGACAGTTCGCTACGAGCAGTACTTC
size: .; V: TRBV25-1; J: TRBJ2-6; D: TRBD1; CDR3: CASSVTGDGGANVLTF; DNA: TGTGCCAGCAGTGTTACAGGGGATGGTGGGGCCAACGTCCTGACTTTC
size: many; V: TRBV9; J: TRBJ2-1; D: TRBD2; CDR3: CASSVAGGGLYNEQFF; DNA: TGTGCCAGCAGCGTAGCGGGCGGGGGTCTCTACAATGAGCAGTTCTTC
size: .; V: TRBV6-6; J: TRBJ2-7; D: TRBD1; CDR3: CASSLRDRGYEQYF; DNA: TGTGCCAGCAGTCTCCGGGACAGGGGCTACGAGCAGTACTTC
size: .; V: TRBV5-1; J: TRBJ1-1; D: TRBD1; CDR3: CASSEDRVAFF; DNA: TGCGCCAGCAGCGAGGACAGGGTGGCTTTCTTT
size: .; V: TRBV2; J: TRBJ2-1; D: TRBD2; CDR3: CASSELAGGYNEQFF; DNA: TGTGCCAGCAGTGAACTAGCGGGGGGCTACAATGAGCAGTTCTTC
size: .; V: TRBV10-3; J: TRBJ2-7; D: .; CDR3: CAISDPMGGAMVGYEQYF; DNA: TGTGCCATCAGTGACCCCATGGGGGGGGCTATGGTTGGCTACGAGCAGTACTTC
size: .; V: TRBV6-5; J: TRBJ2-1; D: TRBD2; CDR3: CASSYSTSGGIEQFF; DNA: TGTGCCAGCAGTTACTCGACTAGCGGGGGGATTGAGCAGTTCTTC
size: .; V: TRBV6-6; J: TRBJ1-6; D: .; CDR3: CASGDAGGNSPLHF; DNA: TGTGCCTCGGGGGATGCGGGAGGCAATTCACCCCTCCACTTT
size: few; V: TRBV21-1; J: TRBJ1-1; D: .; CDR3: CASSSTLDRVLMNTEAFF; DNA: TGTGCCAGCAGCTCCACCCTCGACAGGGTCTTAATGAACACTGAAGCTTTCTTT
size: .; V: TRBV18; J: TRBJ2-3; D: TRBD1; CDR3: CASSPSGQGTTAQGTQYF; DNA: TGTGCCAGCTCACCGTCGGGACAGGGGACCACGGCACAGGGGACGCAGTATTTT
size: once; V: TRBV5-5; J: TRBJ2-7; D: TRBD1; CDR3: CASSNGPGQQYEQYF; DNA: TGTGCCAGCAGCAACGGACCGGGACAGCAATACGAGCAGTACTTC
size: .; V: TRBV3-1/TRBV3-2; J: TRBJ2-7; D: .; CDR3: CASSLCIRGYEQYF; DNA: TGTGCCAGCAGCCTGTGTATTAGAGGCTACGAGCAGTACTTC
size: .; V: TRBV11-3; J: TRBJ2-3; D: TRBD2; CDR3: CASSFASGGWRTDTQYF; DNA: TGTGCCAGCAGCTTCGCTAGCGGGGGGTGGAGGACAGATACGCAGTATTTT
size: .; V: TRBV3-1/TRBV3-2; J: TRBJ1-2; D: .; CDR3: CASSHYVQLQGYTF; DNA: TGTGCCAGCAGCCATTATGTACAGCTTCAGGGCTACACCTTC
size: .; V: TRBV4-3; J: TRBJ2-5; D: TRBD2; CDR3: CASSQQASGGWETQYF; DNA: TGCGCCAGCAGCCAACAGGCTAGCGGGGGTTGGGAGACCCAGTACTTC
size: .; V: TRBV9; J: TRBJ2-5; D: TRBD2; CDR3: CASSHETSGGARVQETQYF; DNA: TGTGCCAGCAGCCACGAGACTAGCGGGGGGGCCAGGGTCCAAGAGACCCAGTACTTC
size: few; V: TRBV19; J: TRBJ1-5; D: TRBD1; CDR3: CASSIGDRGSQPQHF; DNA: TGTGCCAGTAGTATAGGGGACAGGGGTTCTCAGCCCCAGCATTTT
size: .; V: TRBV2; J: TRBJ2-2; D: .; CDR3: CASSEQGPDTGELFF; DNA: TGTGCCAGCAGTGAACAGGGGCCGGACACCGGGGAGCTGTTTTTT
size: .; V: TRBV6-2/TRBV6-3; J: TRBJ1-2; D: TRBD1; CDR3: CASSRAGGVTGYTF; DNA: TGTGCCAGCAGTCGTGCAGGGGGTGTGACTGGCTACACCTTC
size: .; V: TRBV4-3; J: TRBJ1-5; D: TRBD1; CDR3: CASSQGDRGYQPQHF; DNA: TGCGCCAGCAGCCAAGGGGACAGGGGGTATCAGCCCCAGCATTTT